These T cell receptor beta chains were read from a single sample in a study of blood T cells in healthy people across ages. MiXCR was run by TCRdb on the 5' RACE reads, yielding one entry per CDR3 protein. Of 650,000 or so distinct CDR3 sequences in the sample, around 50% were seen once. The sequencing input was blood. These receptors all come from a woman older than 75 in good health. Both conserved end residues are part of each CDR3. D genes are given only for firm matches. Only part of the rows carry a size: once, few, many, or a class if the clone is expanded.

D,J,V,size,length,CDR3,DNA
-,TRBJ2-1,TRBV5-5,-,13,CASSPEGGERQFF,TGTGCCAGCAGCCCAGAAGGGGGGGAAAGACAGTTCTTC
-,TRBJ2-5,TRBV20-1,many,11,CSASLLGTQYF,TGCAGTGCTAGCCTACTTGGGACCCAGTACTTC
-,TRBJ2-7,TRBV5-1,-,13,CASREGPTGEQYF,TGCGCCAGCAGGGAAGGGCCAACAGGCGAGCAGTACTTC
TRBD2,TRBJ2-7,TRBV5-1,many,16,CASSPGLAGESYEQYF,TGCGCCAGCAGCCCGGGACTAGCGGGAGAAAGCTACGAGCAGTACTTC
-,TRBJ2-1,TRBV30,few,12,CAGKARNNEQFF,TGTGCCGGGAAGGCTAGGAACAATGAGCAGTTCTTC
TRBD1,TRBJ2-5,TRBV5-1,many,14,CASSLDRGQETQYF,TGCGCCAGCAGCTTGGACAGGGGTCAAGAGACCCAGTACTTC
TRBD2,TRBJ2-1,TRBV7-3,-,15,CASSAGLATYNEQFF,TGTGCCAGCAGCGCGGGACTAGCGACATACAATGAGCAGTTCTTC
-,TRBJ2-3,TRBV2,-,14,CASIKRLGSDTRYF,TGTGCCAGCATTAAACGACTGGGGTCAGATACGCGGTATTTT
-,TRBJ2-5,TRBV7-9,few,12,CSSSLTSKTQYF,TGTTCCAGCAGCTTAACGTCAAAGACCCAGTACTTC
TRBD2,TRBJ2-7,TRBV7-3,-,15,CASSFVLAGVGEQYF,TGTGCCAGCAGCTTTGTCCTAGCGGGAGTCGGCGAGCAGTACTTC
TRBD1,TRBJ1-4,TRBV20-1,few,15,CSARTTGTGPEKLFF,TGCAGTGCTAGAACCACGGGGACAGGGCCTGAAAAACTGTTTTTT
-,TRBJ1-6,TRBV20-1,-,15,CSARVGGIGNSPLHF,TGCAGTGCTAGAGTTGGAGGGATAGGGAATTCACCCCTCCACTTT
TRBD1,TRBJ2-4,TRBV20-1,-,17,CSARLLTGGEVKNIQYF,TGCAGTGCTAGACTCCTGACAGGGGGCGAGGTCAAAAACATTCAGTACTTC
TRBD2,TRBJ2-3,TRBV4-1,few,16,CASSQVGGGRTDTQYF,TGCGCCAGCAGCCAAGTCGGGGGGGGGCGCACAGATACGCAGTATTTT
-,TRBJ2-1,TRBV7-3,once,13,CASSPSSYSEQFF,TGTGCTAGCAGCCCGAGCTCCTACAGTGAGCAGTTCTTC
TRBD1,TRBJ2-5,TRBV7-2,-,17,CASSLSSLETGRETQYF,TGTGCCAGCAGCTTGAGTTCCCTAGAGACAGGGCGAGAGACCCAGTACTTC
-,TRBJ2-1,TRBV6-6,many,14,CASNLGISVNEQFF,TGTGCCAGCAACCTAGGCATATCGGTTAATGAGCAGTTCTTC
-,TRBJ1-3,TRBV6-5,few,16,CASSYGTGHIGNTIYF,TGTGCCAGCAGTTACGGGACCGGTCATATTGGAAACACCATATATTTT
-,TRBJ2-7,TRBV6-2/TRBV6-3,-,14,CASSRQAPSYEQYF,TGTGCCAGCAGTCGACAGGCACCCTCCTACGAGCAGTACTTC
-,TRBJ2-7,TRBV27,-,12,CASSSTAGPQYF,TGTGCCAGCAGTAGTACGGCGGGTCCCCAGTACTTC
-,TRBJ1-2,TRBV12-3/TRBV12-4,-,15,CASSLNGLNLYGYTF,TGTGCCAGCAGTTTAAATGGACTGAACCTCTATGGCTACACCTTC
TRBD1,TRBJ2-3,TRBV6-6,many,15,CASSYGTGDTDTQYF,TGTGCCAGCAGTTACGGGACAGGGGACACAGATACGCAGTATTTT